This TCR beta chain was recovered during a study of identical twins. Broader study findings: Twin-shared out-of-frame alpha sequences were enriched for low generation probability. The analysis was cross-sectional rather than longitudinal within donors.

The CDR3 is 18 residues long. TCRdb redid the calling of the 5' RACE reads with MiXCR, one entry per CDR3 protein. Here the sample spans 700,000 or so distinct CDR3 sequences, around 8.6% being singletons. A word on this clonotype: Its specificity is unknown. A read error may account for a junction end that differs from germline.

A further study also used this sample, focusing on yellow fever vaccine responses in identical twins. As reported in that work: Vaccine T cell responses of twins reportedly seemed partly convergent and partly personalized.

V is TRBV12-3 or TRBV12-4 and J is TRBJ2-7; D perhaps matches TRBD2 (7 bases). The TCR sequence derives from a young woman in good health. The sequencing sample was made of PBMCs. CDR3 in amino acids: CACSLDMGGALRTYEQYF. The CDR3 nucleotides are TGTGCCTGCAGTTTAGACATGGGGGGGGCCCTGCGGACCTACGAGCAGTACTTC.